A single sample gave rise to the 31 T cell receptor beta chains below, sequenced in a study of cytomegalovirus exposure and HLA in healthy donors (dated by TCRdb to 2016 to 2017). Library preparation used the immunoSEQ multiplex PCR assay. The multiplex PCR relied on a mix of 60 forward primers for TCR Vbeta segments and 13 reverse primers for TCR Jbeta segments. This immuneACCESS table, as held by TCRdb, lists in-frame sequences with V and J called but not all clones. Of the missing ones, under half trace to an unresolved V gene in checked studies; the others have no known cause. The sample table includes around 40,000 clones. Clones ranked in the top ten supply 1% to 1.5% of the sample. What was sequenced was PBMCs. These receptors were collected from a man aged 30 to 45 in good health and CMV-seronegative.

V is TRBV11-2 and J is TRBJ1-1; D possibly corresponds to TRBD1 (5 bases). Looked up from germline, CDR1 is SGHAT and CDR2 is FQNNGV. The CDR3 is 13 residues long. Trimming shortened V by 3 bases and J by 0 bases, and 5 bases separated the two germline ends. The CDR3: CASSLTVNTEAFF. The CDR3 DNA reads as TGTGCCAGCAGCTTGACAGTGAACACTGAAGCTTTCTTT. The complete variable domain, with remaining parts taken from reference TRBV11-2 and TRBJ1-1, reads EAGVAQSPRYKIIEKRQSVAFWCNPISGHATLYWYQQILGQGPKLLIQFQNNGVVDDSQLPKDRFSAERLKGVDSTLKIQPAKLEDSAVYLCASSLTVNTEAFFGQGTRLTVV.

The V call is TRBV7-2, the J call TRBJ2-1, with TRBD1 matching over 7 bases. The germline V gene has CDR1 SGHTA and CDR2 FQGNSA. V dropped 2 bases and J dropped 6; count of bases not matched to a gene: 4. The CDR3 has 14 residues. CDR3 sequence reads: CASSLLQGSNEQFF. For the CDR3, the DNA is TGTGCCAGCAGCTTACTACAGGGGAGCAATGAGCAGTTCTTC.

The chain combines TRBV29-1 with TRBJ1-5; TRBD1 aligns across 12 bases. The CDR3 runs to 15 residues. Germline values: CDR1 SQVTM, CDR2 ANQGSEA. The V gene end was trimmed by 8 bases and the J gene end by 0 bases; junction bases not matched to a gene: 5. CDR3 bases: TGCAGCCCCGGGACAGGGGGCCCTAGCAATCAGCCCCAGCATTTT. This codes for CSPGTGGPSNQPQHF.

The chain is built from TRBV29-1 and TRBJ2-1; 10 nucleotides agree with TRBD2. The V gene end was trimmed by 1 base and the J gene end by 3 bases; junction bases not matched to a gene: 15. Germline CDR1 reads SQVTM; CDR2 reads ANQGSEA. The CDR3 consists of 19 residues. The CDR3, as DNA: TGCAGCGTTGAAGGGCCCAGGACTAGCGGTCTCGTTGGCTACAATGAGCAGTTCTTC. Translation: CSVEGPRTSGLVGYNEQFF.

The V call is TRBV6-5, the J call TRBJ2-7; no firm D call. The germline gives CDR1 MNHEY, CDR2 SVGAGI. V was pared by 6 bases and J by 5 bases, with 8 bases between. The CDR3 sequence is 11 residues long. In nucleotides, the CDR3 is TGTGCCAGCAGGGTCGCGGACGAGCAGTACTTC. Translated, it gives CASRVADEQYF.

CDR3 sequence reads: CASSRVRLAEMNEQFF. CDR3 in DNA: TGCGCCAGCAGCCGGGTACGACTAGCGGAAATGAATGAGCAGTTCTTC. The chain combines TRBV4-1 with TRBJ2-1; 9 nucleotides align to TRBD2. This CDR3 is 16 amino acids long. The V and J ends lost 4 bases and 7 bases, in that order; junction bases with no gene match: 11. CDR1 and CDR2 (germline): MGHRA, YSYEKL.

This chain connects TRBV6-5 to TRBJ1-6, with 8 nucleotides matching TRBD1. After removal of 6 bases from V and 7 bases from J, the junction contained 8 bases not matched to a gene. The germline V gene has CDR1 MNHEY and CDR2 SVGAGI. There are 15 residues in the CDR3. The CDR3 loop is CASSQGQGLNSPLHF. The CDR3 DNA is TGTGCCAGCAGCCAAGGACAGGGCTTGAATTCACCCCTCCACTTT.

The rearrangement links TRBV18 to TRBJ2-7, with 8 nucleotides matching TRBD1. V shed 0 bases, J shed 4 bases, and the junction held 8 bases outside the gene matches. This CDR3 is built from 16 residues. Looked up from germline, CDR1 is KGHSH and CDR2 is LQKENI. The CDR3 sequence: CASSPPGTGIGYEQYF. DNA of the CDR3: TGTGCCAGCTCACCACCGGGGACAGGTATTGGGTACGAGCAGTACTTC.

The V and J genes are TRBV30 and TRBJ2-1, with D possibly TRBD2 on 5 matching bases. Per germline, CDR1 GTSNPN and CDR2 SVGIG (reference sequence). This CDR3 has 15 residues. Between the trimmed V and J ends, which lost 4 bases and 0 bases, there was a span of 13 bases. The DNA for the CDR3 is TGTGCCTGGATCGCTAGCTGGAGCTCCTACAATGAGCAGTTCTTC. It encodes CAWIASWSSYNEQFF.

The chain uses TRBV27 and TRBJ1-5; TRBD1 matches at 7 bases. Germline assignment: CDR1 MNHEY and CDR2 SMNVEV (reference sequence). CDR3 size: 13 residues. V shed 5 bases, J shed 7 bases, and the junction held 5 bases outside the gene matches. The CDR3 spells CASSKTGFQPQHF. In nucleotides, the CDR3 is TGTGCCAGCAGTAAGACAGGGTTCCAGCCCCAGCATTTT.

Here the CDR3 reads CASSDRAGDTGELFF. DNA of the CDR3: TGTGCCAGCAGTGACAGGGCAGGGGACACCGGGGAGCTGTTTTTT. This chain uses TRBV6-4 with TRBJ2-2; possibly TRBD1 for D (6 bases). From germline, CDR1 is MRHNA and CDR2 SNTAGT. The CDR3 consists of 15 residues. Trimming removed 2 bases at V and 3 bases at J, with 10 bases between.

The genes are TRBV19 and TRBJ1-6; 9 bases are a match to TRBD1. The CDR3 is 16 residues long. J gave up 9 bases and V 4 bases, and 10 bases lay outside the gene matches. Looked up from germline, CDR1 is LNHDA and CDR2 is SQIVND (reference sequence). For the CDR3, the DNA is TGTGCCAGTAGTACTTTACCGATGACAGGGGGTTCACCCCTCCACTTT. As protein: CASSTLPMTGGSPLHF.

This chain links TRBV7-8 with TRBJ2-3; D is uncertain. V shed 1 base and J shed 5 bases, with 10 bases lying between them. The CDR3 length is 14 residues. Per germline, CDR1 SGHVS and CDR2 FQNEAQ. The CDR3 loop reads CASSLGVWRDTQYF. In DNA, the CDR3 is TGTGCCAGCAGCTTAGGGGTGTGGAGAGATACGCAGTATTTT.

The CDR3 DNA follows: TGTGCCAGCAGCTCCCCGACAGGGGGCGGGGATGGCTACACCTTC. Translated: CASSSPTGGGDGYTF. This chain uses TRBV5-4 with TRBJ1-2, with 10 nucleotides matching TRBD1. Germline CDR1 and CDR2: SGHNT and YYREEE (reference sequence). The CDR3 contains 15 residues. J was trimmed by 6 bases and V by 3 bases; bases with no gene match: 8.

The V gene is TRBV29-1, the J gene TRBJ2-7; 10 bases map to TRBD1. The junction had 7 bases not matched to a gene; V was cut back by 3 bases and J by 2 bases. This CDR3 region has 15 residues. Germline V CDR1 and CDR2: SQVTM, ANQGSEA. As DNA, the CDR3 is TGCAGCGTTGATATCAGGGACAGGGGAACCTACGAGCAGTACTTC. This sequence encodes CSVDIRDRGTYEQYF.

This chain links TRBV29-1 with TRBJ1-1; D gene ambiguous. Trimming removed 6 bases at V and 10 bases at J, with 15 bases between. CDR3 length equals 11 residues. CDR1 and CDR2 (germline): SQVTM, ANQGSEA. The CDR3 region has the DNA TGCAGCGTGGCGAACGCCGGAGGAGCTTTCTTT. Residues: CSVANAGGAFF.

The gene calls are TRBV18 and TRBJ2-7; D might be TRBD1 (5 bases). This CDR3 spans 13 amino acids. The V end lost 3 bases, the J end lost 3 bases, and 9 bases lay between the germline ends. Germline V lookup: CDR1 KGHSH, CDR2 LQKENI. Here the CDR3 reads CASSPLQDYEQYF. Here the CDR3 DNA reads TGTGCCAGCTCACCCCTACAGGACTACGAGCAGTACTTC. Full variable domain (missing parts from reference TRBV18 and TRBJ2-7): NAGVMQNPRHLVRRRGQEARLRCSPMKGHSHVYWYRQLPEEGLKFMVYLQKENIIDESGMPKERFSAEFPKEGPSILRIQQVVRGDSAAYFCASSPLQDYEQYFGPGTRLTVT.

The V gene is TRBV5-6, the J gene TRBJ2-5, with TRBD1 matching 10 bases. The CDR3 consists of 14 residues. V shed 4 bases, J shed 4 bases, and the junction held 4 bases outside the gene matches. Germline loops: CDR1 SGHDT, CDR2 YYEEEE. This CDR3 is CASSGTGDGETQYF. The CDR3 DNA reads as TGTGCCAGCAGCGGGACAGGGGACGGAGAGACCCAGTACTTC. Filled out from reference TRBV5-6 and TRBJ2-5, the complete variable domain reads DAGVTQSPTHLIKTRGQQVTLRCSPKSGHDTVSWYQQALGQGPQFIFQYYEEEERQRGNFPDRFSGHQFPNYSSELNVNALLLGDSALYLCASSGTGDGETQYFGPGTRLLVL.

CDR3 in DNA: TGTGCCAGCAGCTCCGGACCGCCCCGAGGGGGCGAGCAGTACTTC. Translation: CASSSGPPRGGEQYF. V gene TRBV7-2 combines with J gene TRBJ2-7; D might be TRBD1 (6 bases). The CDR3 is 15 amino acids. Trimming took off 4 bases at V and 6 bases at J, with 19 bases between the two ends. The germline V gene encodes CDR1 SGHTA and CDR2 FQGNSA.

The rearrangement joins TRBV6-1 to TRBJ2-1; no definite D call. Trimming cost V 1 base and J 6 bases, with 10 bases left between them. Looked up from germline, CDR1 is MNHNS and CDR2 is SASEGT. There are 14 residues in the CDR3. CDR3: CASSEVPGFNEQFF. The CDR3 nucleotides are TGTGCCAGCAGTGAAGTTCCGGGTTTCAATGAGCAGTTCTTC.

The chain combines TRBV4-1 with TRBJ1-2; D is uncertain. V lost 4 bases and J lost 7, with 10 bases in between. CDR1 and CDR2 (germline): MGHRA, YSYEKL. The CDR3 length is 12 residues. The CDR3 loop is CASSLAGVGYTF. The CDR3 nucleotides read TGCGCCAGCAGCCTCGCCGGGGTTGGCTACACCTTC.

The chain combines TRBV30 with TRBJ1-5; tentative D call: TRBD1 (5 bases). Germline-derived CDR1 and CDR2 are GTSNPN and SVGIG (reference sequence). CDR3 length: 12 residues. Trimming pared 0 bases from V and 9 bases from J, leaving 9 bases between. CDR3 in amino acids: CAWSVPGMPQHF. The DNA for the CDR3 is TGTGCCTGGAGTGTACCAGGGATGCCCCAGCATTTT. The full variable domain, completed using reference TRBV30 and TRBJ1-5, is SQTIHQWPATLVQPVGSPLSLECTVEGTSNPNLYWYRQAAGRGLQLLFYSVGIGQISSEVPQNLSASRPQDRQFILSSKKLLLSDSGFYLCAWSVPGMPQHFGDGTRLSIL.

This rearrangement joins TRBV4-3 to TRBJ2-3, with 10 bases identical to TRBD1. J lost 5 bases, V lost 5 bases, and 10 bases had no gene match. This CDR3 is built from 16 residues. The germline V gene encodes CDR1 LGHNA and CDR2 YSLEER. The CDR3 sequence: CASSSRQGAKGDTQYF. CDR3 nucleotide sequence: TGCGCCAGCAGCTCCCGACAGGGGGCCAAAGGAGATACGCAGTATTTT.

The CDR3 sequence is CASSREGRSYEQYF. In DNA form, the CDR3 reads TGTGCCAGCTCCCGGGAGGGCCGGTCCTACGAGCAGTACTTC. The rearrangement uses TRBV18 and TRBJ2-7; 8 bases line up with TRBD2. The CDR3 consists of 14 residues. After removal of 6 bases from V and 1 base from J, the junction contained 5 bases not matched to a gene. Germline assignment: CDR1 KGHSH and CDR2 LQKENI. The full variable domain, with the rest looked up from reference TRBV18 and TRBJ2-7, is NAGVMQNPRHLVRRRGQEARLRCSPMKGHSHVYWYRQLPEEGLKFMVYLQKENIIDESGMPKERFSAEFPKEGPSILRIQQVVRGDSAAYFCASSREGRSYEQYFGPGTRLTVT.

This chain links TRBV7-2 with TRBJ1-6, with 10 nucleotides matching TRBD1. The CDR3 loop spans 16 amino acids. The J segment lost 9 bases and the V segment lost 5 bases, leaving 10 bases of the junction unmatched. Germline CDR1 SGHTA, CDR2 FQGNSA. The CDR3 region is CASSIRQGASSSPLHF. In DNA, the CDR3 is TGTGCCAGCAGCATCCGACAGGGGGCTTCGAGTTCACCCCTCCACTTT. The whole variable domain, filled in from reference TRBV7-2 and TRBJ1-6, reads GAGVSQSPSNKVTEKGKDVELRCDPISGHTALYWYRQSLGQGLEFLIYFQGNSAPDKSGLPSDRFSAERTGGSVSTLTIQRTQQEDSAVYLCASSIRQGASSSPLHFGNGTRLTVT.

V usage is TRBV13 and J usage is TRBJ1-1, with D uncertain. The V end lost 4 bases, the J end lost 2 bases, and 8 bases lay between the germline ends. The CDR3 is 13 amino acids. Germline V lookup: CDR1 PRHDT, CDR2 FYEKMQ (reference sequence). The CDR3, as DNA: TGTGCCAGCAGCTCCGAGGGAAACACTGAAGCTTTCTTT. Its translation is CASSSEGNTEAFF.

This sequence joins TRBV19 and TRBJ2-5, with 9 bases identical to TRBD1. This CDR3 comprises 14 residues. The germline V gene encodes CDR1 LNHDA and CDR2 SQIVND (reference sequence). With 5 bases clipped from V and 6 bases from J, the junction kept 7 bases outside the gene matches. Here the CDR3 DNA reads TGTGCCAGTAGTCCCGGGGACAGGGCACAGACCCAGTACTTC. Residues: CASSPGDRAQTQYF.

The chain carries TRBV5-1 and TRBJ1-1, with D uncertain. In germline, CDR1 is SGHRS, CDR2 YFSETQ. The length of the CDR3 is 16 residues. V was cut by 1 base and J by 4 bases, with 17 bases left in between. CDR3 protein: CASSLNKDLPGTEAFF. The CDR3, as DNA: TGCGCCAGCAGCTTGAATAAGGACTTACCGGGCACTGAAGCTTTCTTT.

V gene TRBV7-2 combines with J gene TRBJ2-3, with D perhaps TRBD2 (7 bases). This CDR3 is built from 15 residues. The germline V gene has CDR1 SGHTA and CDR2 FQGNSA. The V and J ends lost 5 bases and 0 bases respectively, with 12 bases between them. The DNA for the CDR3 is TGTGCCAGCAGCGCCCGGGGGGCAAGCACAGATACGCAGTATTTT. Its protein product is CASSARGASTDTQYF. Together with reference TRBV7-2 and TRBJ2-3, the CDR3 gives the full variable domain: GAGVSQSPSNKVTEKGKDVELRCDPISGHTALYWYRQSLGQGLEFLIYFQGNSAPDKSGLPSDRFSAERTGGSVSTLTIQRTQQEDSAVYLCASSARGASTDTQYFGPGTRLTVL.

The chain is built from TRBV5-5 and TRBJ2-1, with 7 bases fitting TRBD2. Germline V CDR1 and CDR2: SGHKS, YYEKEE (reference sequence). V shed 2 bases, J shed 5 bases, and the junction held 7 bases outside the gene matches. This CDR3 region has 15 residues. The CDR3 loop reads CASSLTPSGNNEQFF. As DNA, the CDR3 is TGTGCCAGCAGCTTAACCCCTAGCGGAAACAATGAGCAGTTCTTC.

This chain joins TRBV6-1 and TRBJ2-3, with D possibly TRBD1 on 5 matching bases. Germline assignment: CDR1 MNHNS and CDR2 SASEGT. CDR3 length: 14 amino acids. The germline V and J ends were trimmed by 1 base and 1 base, with 6 bases remaining between them. The CDR3 bases are TGTGCCAGCAGTGAAGGCAGGGGCACAGATACGCAGTATTTT. Protein product: CASSEGRGTDTQYF.